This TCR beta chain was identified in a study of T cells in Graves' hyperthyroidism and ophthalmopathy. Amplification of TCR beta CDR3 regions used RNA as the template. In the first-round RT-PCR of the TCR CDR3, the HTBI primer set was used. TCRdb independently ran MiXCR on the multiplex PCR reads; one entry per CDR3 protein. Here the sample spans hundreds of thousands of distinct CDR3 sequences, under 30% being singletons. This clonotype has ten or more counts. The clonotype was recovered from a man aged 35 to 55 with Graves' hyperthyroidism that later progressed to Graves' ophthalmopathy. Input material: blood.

CDR3 DNA sequence: TGTGCCAGTAAGGGGGCAGCCTATGGCTACACCTTC. This sequence encodes CASKGAAYGYTF. The chain couples TRBV19 to TRBJ1-2; 7 bases are a match to TRBD1. With V trimmed by 7 bases and J by 4 bases, 3 bases remained unmatched. CDR1 is LNHDA and CDR2 is SQIVND in the germline V gene (reference sequence). The length of the CDR3 is 12 residues.